This TCR beta chain was documented in a study of regulatory T cells in long-lasting Graves disease. Time point: persistent/refractory GD, antithyroid drugs over 5 years with positive TRAb. Extracted RNA from PBMCs served as the source of the TCR library. Arm-PCR of CDR3 regions and iRepertoire HTBI primers were used to build TCR beta libraries. TCRdb fed the multiplex PCR reads into MiXCR, producing one record per CDR3 protein. The table includes about 660,000 distinct CDR3 sequences, approximately 29% detected once. Concerning this clonotype itself: Its antigen is unknown.

The CDR3 has 16 residues. CDR1 and CDR2 from the germline V gene are MNHEY and SVGEGT. Trimming removed 4 bases from V and 3 bases from J, with 18 bases in between. Points from the study as a whole: Persistent disease favored TRBV28, TRBJ1-2 and TRBJ2-5.

The sequenced sample was peripheral blood mononuclear cells (PBMCs), obtained when the disease was refractory, from a patient treated with antithyroid drugs. The receptor's source is a female donor with Graves disease. This chain uses TRBV6-2 or TRBV6-3 with TRBJ1-1, with D possibly being TRBD1 (5 bases). CDR3 sequence (DNA): TGTGCCAGCAGTTGGGGCAGGGAAATCGGGGACACTGAAGCTTTCTTT. It is translated as CASSWGREIGDTEAFF.